The 5 T cell receptor beta chains reported below all come from one sample, sequenced in a study of cytomegalovirus exposure and HLA in healthy donors. A multiplex PCR was run with 60 Vbeta primers and 13 Jbeta primers. Sequenced by immunoSEQ multiplex PCR; TCRdb stores in-frame clones only, minus some. The profile shows tens of thousands of clones, around 81% of them singletons. Sample: PBMCs. All receptors derive from a man aged 30 to 45 in good health and CMV-seronegative.

This clone was seen only once. V is TRBV25-1 and J is TRBJ1-1; D is uncertain. Looked up from germline, CDR1 is MGHDK and CDR2 is SYGVNS. V lost 8 bases and J lost 1, with 8 bases in between. CDR3 length: 12 residues. The CDR3: CASLSRNTEAFF. The CDR3 coding sequence is TGTGCCAGCCTGAGTAGGAACACTGAAGCTTTCTTT.

The chain combines TRBV5-1 with TRBJ2-2, with TRBD2 matching 9 bases. CDR1 SGHRS and CDR2 YFSETQ come from the germline V gene. Trimming took 6 bases from V and 7 from J; bases not matched to a gene: 7. This CDR3 comprises 14 residues. CDR3 DNA: TGCGCCAGCACGGAAGCGGGGGGTATCGGGGAGCTGTTTTTT. This translates into CASTEAGGIGELFF.

The gene calls are TRBV2 and TRBJ1-6; unclear D gene. CDR3 length equals 14 residues. Trimming pared 8 bases from V and 4 bases from J, leaving 12 bases between. Germline assignment: CDR1 SNHLY and CDR2 FYNNEI. In DNA form, the CDR3 reads TGTGCCAGCGGTGCAGGCCCTTATAATTCACCCCTCCACTTT. Its protein product is CASGAGPYNSPLHF. The whole variable domain, remainder taken from reference TRBV2 and TRBJ1-6, is EPEVTQTPSHQVTQMGQEVILRCVPISNHLYFYWYRQILGQKVEFLVSFYNNEISEKSEIFDDQFSVERPDGSNFTLKIRSTKLEDSAMYFCASGAGPYNSPLHFGNGTRLTVT.

This chain uses TRBV7-8 with TRBJ2-7, with D possibly being TRBD1 (6 bases). CDR3 length equals 12 residues. V was cut by 4 bases and J by 10 bases, with 14 bases left in between. The germline V gene has CDR1 SGHVS and CDR2 FQNEAQ. CDR3 nucleotides: TGTGCCAGCAGCTCTCCGGACAGCCTACAGTACTTC. Translating it yields CASSSPDSLQYF.

The J gene is TRBJ1-2, the V gene TRBV15; unclear D gene. CDR1 LNHNV and CDR2 YYDKDF come from the germline V gene (reference sequence). Trimming pared 1 base from V and 6 bases from J, leaving 9 bases between. The CDR3 is made up of 13 amino acids. CDR3 nucleotide sequence: TGTGCCACCAGCAGAGGACATAAAGATGGCTACACCTTC. Translation gives CATSRGHKDGYTF.